The T cell receptor (beta chain) described here comes from a study of blood T cells in healthy people across ages. For the study at large: Template-switching capture recovered about one barcoded beta molecule per two T cells.

Each donor was a healthy Caucasian individual from Russia, aged about 6 to 95. Together with a sample-barcoded 5' primer, a J-beta primer mix was included in a second PCR lasting about 6 to 11 cycles. TCRdb passed the 5' RACE reads through MiXCR, listing each CDR3 protein once. The data hold roughly 2 million distinct CDR3 sequences, with less than 50% observed a single time. Germline lookup yields CDR1 SGHTA and CDR2 FQGNSA. V lost 3 bases and J lost 0, with 9 bases in between. CDR3 length equals 14 residues. This clonotype was counted at least ten times. This chain joins TRBV7-2 and TRBJ2-7; D not certain. The clonotype comes from a woman aged 40-49 years in good health. The sample taken for sequencing was blood. CDR3 region: CASSFSSNSYEQYF. In DNA form, the CDR3 reads TGTGCCAGCAGCTTTAGCAGCAACTCCTACGAGCAGTACTTC. The complete variable domain, with remaining parts taken from reference TRBV7-2 and TRBJ2-7, reads GAGVSQSPSNKVTEKGKDVELRCDPISGHTALYWYRQSLGQGLEFLIYFQGNSAPDKSGLPSDRFSAERTGGSVSTLTIQRTQQEDSAVYLCASSFSSNSYEQYFGPGTRLTVT.